The source of this T cell receptor (beta chain) is a study of T-cell memory formation after mild COVID-19. On the study more broadly: Largely donor-specific TCR clusters were found. Study-level findings and limits: Contracting CD4+ clones sat mainly in CM and EM; CD8+ in EMRA.

5'RACE with constant-segment primers built TCRalpha and TCRbeta cDNA libraries with UMIs. Each CDR3 protein is one row after TCRdb ran MiXCR on the 5' RACE reads. The data hold roughly 370,000 distinct CDR3 sequences, with about a sixth observed a single time. This clonotype has a handful of counts. Its cognate antigen is unknown. The CDR3 has 15 residues. Germline V lookup: CDR1 SGHTA, CDR2 FQGTGA. V was pared by 0 bases and J by 2 bases, with 8 bases between. The sequence came from a man between 18 and 29 years old who had mild COVID-19 (a few samples of this study predate the infection). Cell type and time point are not known. The sample consisted of PBMCs or a T cell subset sorted from them (not recorded which). The chain recombines TRBV7-3 with TRBJ2-4, with D hard to call. CDR3 nucleotide sequence: TGTGCCAGCAGCTTAACGGGGAAAACCAAAAACATTCAGTACTTC. Encoded protein: CASSLTGKTKNIQYF.